Each of the 19 T cell receptor beta chains below was sequenced from the same sample in a study of cytomegalovirus exposure and HLA in healthy donors. Primers: 60 Vbeta forward and 13 Jbeta reverse. Profiling relied on immunoSEQ multiplex PCR, and the TCRdb table lists in-frame clones only, not all of them. The table records under 45,000 clones, approximately 74% of them present only once. Sample: PBMCs. These receptors all stem from a man under 40 in good health and CMV-seronegative.

This chain uses TRBV6-5 with TRBJ1-5; 9 positions match TRBD1. CDR1 and CDR2 (germline): MNHEY, SVGAGI. With 9 bases clipped from V and 7 bases from J, the junction kept 7 bases outside the gene matches. The CDR3 totals 13 residues. CDR3 loop: CARPQGAHQPQHF. In DNA, the CDR3 is TGTGCCAGACCACAGGGGGCCCACCAGCCCCAGCATTTT.

This clone has just one count. The J gene is TRBJ2-7, the V gene TRBV10-3, with TRBD2 as a possible D gene (6 bases). The CDR3 totals 15 residues. From germline, CDR1 is ENHRY and CDR2 SYGVKD. Trimming left V 8 bases short and J 2 bases short, with 19 bases between. CDR3 nucleotide sequence: TGTGCCATCGGCGGTAGCGGAAACGGTCCCTACGAGCAGTACTTC. Protein sequence: CAIGGSGNGPYEQYF.

The gene calls are TRBV4-1 and TRBJ2-3; D unclear. V shed 1 base and J shed 4 bases, with 6 bases lying between them. Germline V gene data show CDR1 as MGHRA and CDR2 as YSYEKL. The CDR3 totals 13 residues. The CDR3 sequence is CASSQAPADTQYF. CDR3 nucleotides: TGCGCCAGCAGCCAAGCCCCAGCAGATACGCAGTATTTT.

The chain links TRBV25-1 to TRBJ2-6; D ambiguous. Trimming shortened V by 4 bases and J by 0 bases, and 4 bases separated the two germline ends. This CDR3 contains 14 residues. Germline V gives CDR1 MGHDK, CDR2 SYGVNS. In DNA form, the CDR3 reads TGTGCCAGCAGTGGACACTCTGGGGCCAACGTCCTGACTTTC. Translated, it gives CASSGHSGANVLTF.

This chain connects TRBV2 to TRBJ2-7, with D maybe TRBD1 (5 bases). The CDR3 spans 11 residues. Germline CDR1 reads SNHLY; CDR2 reads FYNNEI. V lost 6 bases, J lost 2 bases, and 5 bases lay in between. The CDR3 coding sequence is TGTGCCAGCAGGGACACCTACGAGCAGTACTTC. Its protein product is CASRDTYEQYF.

This clone was observed a single time. CDR3 coding DNA: TGTGCCAGCAGCTTCGAAGCCGGGGATCCCGAGCAGTACTTC. It codes for CASSFEAGDPEQYF. The chain has TRBV7-8 and TRBJ2-7; possibly TRBD2 for D (5 bases). Germline-derived CDR1 and CDR2 are SGHVS and FQNEAQ. Trimming shortened V by 3 bases and J by 6 bases, and 15 bases separated the two germline ends. The CDR3 spans 14 residues.

CDR3 residues: CASSNPLGSGTEAFF. Written as DNA, the CDR3 is TGTGCCAGCAGCAACCCCCTGGGCTCTGGCACTGAAGCTTTCTTT. The gene calls are TRBV28 and TRBJ1-1; D is uncertain. CDR1 MDHEN and CDR2 SYDVKM come from the germline V gene. The CDR3 runs to 15 residues. Trimming removed 6 bases from V and 4 bases from J, with 18 bases in between.

This clone was picked up one time. The gene calls are TRBV20-1 and TRBJ1-1, with 7 nucleotides matching TRBD1. V lost 6 bases and J lost 8; bases outside the gene matches: 6. CDR1 and CDR2 (germline): DFQATT, SNEGSKA (reference sequence). The length of the CDR3 is 11 residues. The chain's CDR3 is CSARGPVEAFF. The CDR3 bases are TGCAGTGCGAGGGGGCCTGTAGAAGCTTTCTTT.

This clone is classed as medium-sized. The rearrangement joins TRBV6-5 to TRBJ2-7; 8 bases agree with TRBD2. Germline V gives CDR1 MNHEY, CDR2 SVGAGI. The CDR3 runs to 11 residues. V trimming: 8 bases; J trimming: 4 bases; junction bases outside the gene matches: 1. The DNA of the CDR3 is TGTGCCAGCTTAGCGGGATACGAGCAGTACTTC. Its protein product is CASLAGYEQYF.

The CDR3 is CASSLNRDSYTF. The CDR3 nucleotides are TGTGCCAGCAGCCTGAACAGGGATAGCTACACCTTC. The V call is TRBV5-6, the J call TRBJ1-2, with a tentative D call TRBD1 (6 bases). The V gene lost 4 bases and the J gene lost 9 bases, with 13 bases spanning the gap. Germline CDR1 SGHDT, CDR2 YYEEEE. This CDR3 has 12 amino acids. The full variable domain, with the rest looked up from reference TRBV5-6 and TRBJ1-2, is DAGVTQSPTHLIKTRGQQVTLRCSPKSGHDTVSWYQQALGQGPQFIFQYYEEEERQRGNFPDRFSGHQFPNYSSELNVNALLLGDSALYLCASSLNRDSYTFGSGTRLTVV.

J is TRBJ1-1 and V is TRBV6-1; 9 positions agree with TRBD1. Trimming took 3 bases from V and 3 from J; bases not matched to a gene: 8. Germline V gene sequence: CDR1 MNHNS, CDR2 SASEGT. This CDR3 has 16 residues. CDR3 in amino acids: CASSDPTGGGYTEAFF. CDR3 nucleotide sequence: TGTGCCAGCAGTGACCCAACAGGGGGCGGGTACACTGAAGCTTTCTTT.

This chain links TRBV29-1 with TRBJ1-2; tentatively, D is TRBD1 (6 bases). The V and J ends lost 3 bases and 2 bases respectively, with 13 bases between them. Germline V CDR1 and CDR2: SQVTM, ANQGSEA. This CDR3 is 14 amino acids long. The CDR3 bases are TGCAGCGTTGACTTGGGGGCGCGGAACTATGGCTACACCTTC. It is translated as CSVDLGARNYGYTF.

The chain combines TRBV28 with TRBJ1-5; no clear D. Germline-derived CDR1 and CDR2 are MDHEN and SYDVKM. V gave up 2 bases and J gave up 0 bases, with 11 bases separating them. The CDR3 totals 16 residues. The CDR3 DNA follows: TGTGCCAGCAGTTTACCTTCCGGTTCTAGCAATCAGCCCCAGCATTTT. The encoded protein is CASSLPSGSSNQPQHF.

The chain combines TRBV27 with TRBJ1-2, with 9 positions matching TRBD1. This CDR3 is 13 amino acids long. Per germline, CDR1 MNHEY and CDR2 SMNVEV (reference sequence). V gave up 7 bases and J gave up 4 bases; unmatched junction bases: 4. The CDR3 region is CASTDRGAYGYTF. In nucleotides, the CDR3 is TGTGCCAGCACCGACAGGGGGGCCTATGGCTACACCTTC.

V gene TRBV28 combines with J gene TRBJ1-5; no firm D call. Per the germline V gene, CDR1 is MDHEN and CDR2 is SYDVKM. V gave up 1 base and J gave up 4 bases, with 29 bases separating them. The CDR3 is 21 residues long. The CDR3 DNA is TGTGCCAGCAGTTTATTGGGCCAGTCAAGTCTGATCCTGAGCAATAATCAGCCCCAGCATTTT. Its protein is CASSLLGQSSLILSNNQPQHF.

This clone appeared a few times. The rearrangement uses TRBV4-1 and TRBJ2-3; TRBD1 matches 7 bases. This CDR3 is 15 amino acids long. The germline V gene has CDR1 MGHRA and CDR2 YSYEKL. V was clipped by 4 bases and J by 4 bases; unmatched bases: 8. In nucleotides, the CDR3 is TGCGCCAGCAGCCTGAGTGGACAGGTGGCAGATACGCAGTATTTT. Its protein is CASSLSGQVADTQYF.

The chain carries TRBV7-8 and TRBJ2-7, with TRBD2 matching 7 bases. The junction had 7 bases not matched to a gene; V was cut back by 5 bases and J by 3 bases. The germline V gene has CDR1 SGHVS and CDR2 FQNEAQ. There are 14 residues in the CDR3. CDR3 nucleotides: TGTGCCAGCAGCCTTACGGGGGGAATCTACGAGCAGTACTTC. Amino acid sequence: CASSLTGGIYEQYF.

This clone was detected only a few times. The chain is built from TRBV7-2 and TRBJ1-6; 7 nucleotides agree with TRBD1. The V segment lost 5 bases and the J segment 9 bases; nucleotides outside the gene matches: 7. This CDR3 is built from 14 residues. The germline V gene encodes CDR1 SGHTA and CDR2 FQGNSA. The CDR3 reads CASSPTGDPSPLHF. In DNA, the CDR3 is TGTGCCAGCAGCCCAACAGGGGACCCTTCACCCCTCCACTTT.

V usage is TRBV10-2 and J usage is TRBJ2-5; 10 bases map to TRBD2. Germline V gives CDR1 WSHSY, CDR2 SAAADI. This CDR3 spans 14 amino acids. Germline trimming cut 7 bases from V and 4 bases from J; bases unmatched to any gene: 6. CDR3 in DNA: TGCGCCAGCACTAGCGGGAGCCGGTCAGAGACCCAGTACTTC. Protein product: CASTSGSRSETQYF.